Listed below are T cell receptor beta chains from one sample, sequenced in a study of cytomegalovirus exposure and HLA in healthy donors. The method was immunoSEQ multiplex PCR; TCRdb's version includes in-frame clones alone and lacks a portion of them. The table records about 130,000 clones, around three quarters of them present only once. Sequencing input: PBMCs. The receptors shown here come from a male donor in good health and CMV-seropositive. Each CDR3 is given with its conserved first and last residue. The D gene is left open where the match is weak. Size is stated for part of the rows, as once, few or many counts, or as a class when the clone is expanded.

d_call j_call clone_size v_call cdr3_aa cdr3_nt
TRBD1 TRBJ2-7 - TRBV9 CASSVGTGGSHEQYF TGTGCCAGCAGCGTAGGGACAGGGGGCTCTCACGAGCAGTACTTC
TRBD2 TRBJ2-5 - TRBV7-9 CASSFGLAGGPGETQYF TGTGCCAGCAGCTTCGGACTAGCGGGGGGGCCGGGAGAGACCCAGTACTTC
- TRBJ2-7 - TRBV19 CASSISREYEQYF TGTGCCAGTAGTATTTCCCGGGAGTACGAGCAGTACTTC
- TRBJ2-7 - TRBV6-5 CASSYGSKLTNEQYF TGTGCCAGCAGTTACGGGAGTAAGCTGACGAACGAGCAGTACTTC
- TRBJ2-7 - TRBV27 CASSLFVGEQYEQYF TGTGCCAGCAGTTTATTCGTGGGAGAGCAGTACGAGCAGTACTTC
- TRBJ1-5 - TRBV23-1 CASSPGLYSNQPQHF TGCGCCAGCAGCCCCGGACTTTATAGCAATCAGCCCCAGCATTTT
TRBD1 TRBJ2-7 - TRBV28 CASSARQGVPGEQYF TGTGCCAGCAGCGCTCGACAGGGGGTGCCCGGGGAGCAGTACTTC
- TRBJ2-7 - TRBV6-5 CASSYSAASYEQYF TGTGCCAGCAGTTACTCTGCAGCGTCCTACGAGCAGTACTTC
TRBD2 TRBJ2-2 - TRBV5-4 CASSTGTSNTGELFF TGTGCCAGCAGTACCGGGACTAGTAACACCGGGGAGCTGTTTTTT
- TRBJ1-2 - TRBV28 CASTTGTTTNYGYTF TGTGCCAGCACCACCGGGACAACTACTAACTATGGCTACACCTTC
- TRBJ1-1 few TRBV10-3 CAISDGGENTEAFF TGTGCCATCAGTGACGGGGGAGAGAACACTGAAGCTTTCTTT
TRBD1 TRBJ1-1 - TRBV7-2 CASTPGQLNTEAFF TGTGCCAGCACCCCGGGACAGCTGAACACTGAAGCTTTCTTT
TRBD1 TRBJ2-7 - TRBV7-9 CSSSSRQGGYEQYF TGTTCCAGCAGCTCCCGACAGGGCGGGTACGAGCAGTACTTC
- TRBJ1-1 few TRBV6-1 CASSELEEGNTEAFF TGTGCCAGCAGTGAACTGGAGGAGGGGAACACTGAAGCTTTCTTT
TRBD2 TRBJ2-1 - TRBV7-6 CASSLVASGRIEQFF TGTGCCAGCAGCTTAGTGGCTAGCGGGAGGATTGAGCAGTTCTTC
TRBD1 TRBJ2-1 - TRBV5-4 CASSLGTGSPYNEQFF TGTGCCAGCAGCTTGGGGACAGGGAGCCCTTACAATGAGCAGTTCTTC
- TRBJ2-4 - TRBV5-6 CASSGGQQSQYF TGTGCCAGCAGCGGAGGACAGCAAAGTCAGTACTTC
- TRBJ2-3 - TRBV5-8 CASSFGYTDTQYF TGTGCCAGCAGCTTCGGGTACACAGATACGCAGTATTTT
TRBD1 TRBJ1-5 - TRBV15 CAVSRDRSWQPQHF TGTGCCGTGTCGCGGGACAGAAGTTGGCAGCCCCAGCATTTT
- TRBJ1-4 - TRBV6-1 CASNMDRLNEKLFF TGTGCCAGTAATATGGACAGACTTAATGAAAAACTGTTTTTT
- TRBJ1-1 - TRBV2 CASSDRTVNTEAFF TGTGCCAGCAGCGATCGGACAGTTAACACTGAAGCTTTCTTT
- TRBJ2-7 once TRBV7-4 CASSMGLFSYEQYF TGTGCCAGCAGCATGGGACTGTTCTCCTACGAGCAGTACTTC
TRBD2 TRBJ2-1 - TRBV7-9 CASSLGGGRAEGEQFF TGTGCCAGCAGCTTAGGGGGCGGGAGGGCCGAGGGTGAGCAGTTCTTC
TRBD1 TRBJ2-3 - TRBV13 CASSPPGQGLLSGTDTQYF TGTGCCAGCAGCCCCCCGGGACAGGGGCTTTTGTCGGGCACAGATACGCAGTATTTT
- TRBJ1-2 - TRBV5-5 CASSLEDRMGYTF TGTGCCAGCAGCTTGGAGGACAGAATGGGCTACACCTTC
- TRBJ2-1 - TRBV7-9 CASSPPPSSYNEQFF TGTGCCAGCAGCCCACCCCCCAGCTCCTACAATGAGCAGTTCTTC
- TRBJ2-1 - TRBV5-1 CASSKAGTYNEQFF TGCGCCAGCAGCAAAGCAGGGACCTACAATGAGCAGTTCTTC
- TRBJ1-5 - TRBV6-5 CASSLTGYSNQPQHF TGTGCCAGCAGCTTGACAGGATATAGCAATCAGCCCCAGCATTTT
- TRBJ1-2 - TRBV28 CASSLGREIYGYTF TGTGCCAGCAGTTTGGGCAGAGAGATCTATGGCTACACCTTC
- TRBJ1-4 - TRBV2 CASSRGGEKLFF TGTGCCAGCTCCCGGGGGGGAGAAAAACTGTTTTTT
- TRBJ1-1 once TRBV4-1 CASSQHERLLGEAFF TGCGCCAGCAGCCAACACGAGCGGCTCCTCGGTGAAGCTTTCTTT
TRBD2 TRBJ2-1 once TRBV10-2 CASRILGAGAGNEQFF TGCGCCAGCAGGATATTGGGAGCGGGAGCGGGGAATGAGCAGTTCTTC
- TRBJ1-4 - TRBV11-3 CASSLEQVGEKLFF TGTGCCAGCAGCTTAGAACAGGTCGGTGAAAAACTGTTTTTT
- TRBJ2-3 - TRBV12-2 CASRVGTSGSKGTDTQYF TGTGCAAGTCGCGTAGGGACTAGCGGGAGTAAAGGCACAGATACGCAGTATTTT
TRBD2 TRBJ2-7 - TRBV18 CASSQRTSGRVRYEQYF TGTGCCAGCTCACAACGGACTAGCGGGAGGGTAAGGTACGAGCAGTACTTC
- TRBJ1-2 - TRBV27 CASSLDSLGGYTF TGTGCCAGCAGTTTGGACAGTTTGGGGGGCTACACCTTC
TRBD2 TRBJ2-1 - TRBV10-3 CAISDSSSGVYNEQFF TGTGCCATCAGTGACTCCTCTAGCGGCGTCTACAATGAGCAGTTCTTC
TRBD1 TRBJ1-2 - TRBV9 CASSVGAGQVLYGYTF TGTGCCAGCAGCGTAGGCGCCGGACAGGTTCTCTATGGCTACACCTTC
TRBD2 TRBJ2-2 - TRBV19 CASSPTRTSGRSGELFF TGTGCCAGTAGTCCGACCAGGACTAGCGGGAGATCCGGGGAGCTGTTTTTT
TRBD1 TRBJ1-1 - TRBV27 CASSPDRGPRTNTEAFF TGTGCCAGCAGTCCTGACAGGGGGCCACGGACGAACACTGAAGCTTTCTTT
- TRBJ1-1 few TRBV28 CASRGRMEAFF TGTGCCAGCAGGGGGAGGATGGAAGCTTTCTTT